This T cell receptor beta chain appears in the sequencing data of a study of blood T cells in healthy people across ages. A J-beta primer mix and a sample-barcoded 5' primer were used in a second PCR of roughly 6 to 12 cycles. MiXCR, run by TCRdb on the 5' RACE reads, gives a single entry per CDR3 protein. The sample lists about 1,400,000 distinct CDR3 sequences; about 40% were seen once. In regard to this clonotype: Its antigen remains unknown.

Findings and limits, study-wide: Researchers said unsorted PBMCs prevented a conclusive naive versus antigen-experienced comparison. Across the age range, TCR beta diversity per million T cells fell in a roughly linear way.

The specimen was blood. This TCR came from a woman aged 18-29 years in good health.

CDR3 sequence (DNA): TGTGCCAGCAGTGAACGTTCATATGCGAACACTGAAGCTTTCTTT. Encoded protein: CASSERSYANTEAFF. The chain joins TRBV6-1 to TRBJ1-1; D remains unclear. The CDR3 contains 15 residues. The V end lost 2 bases, the J end lost 1 base, and 11 bases lay between the germline ends. The germline V gene has CDR1 MNHNS and CDR2 SASEGT.